The clone carrying this TCR beta chain was observed once. Its specificity is not known. The sample comes from a study of shared clonotypes between healthy human individuals. Study findings and constraints: When naive CD4 clonotypes were compared across a handful of donors, approximately 5% were shared.

Assay runs were performed at deep level. Repertoires were generated with immunoSEQ multiplex PCR, while TCRdb's copy carries only in-frame clones and drops some. The table has under 550,000 clones, almost 97% seen once. The germline V gene has CDR1 WSHSY and CDR2 SAAADI. This CDR3 has 13 amino acids. V lost 2 bases and J lost 10, with 11 bases in between. Sequencing input: naive CD4+ T cells sorted from blood. The sample's subset: CD45RA+ positively selected. The J gene is TRBJ1-4, the V gene TRBV10-2, with D possibly matching TRBD1 (5 bases). The TCR comes from a woman between 25 and 40 years old in good health. Written as DNA, the CDR3 is TGCGCCAGCAGTGAGAGGCAGGGTACAAAACTGTTTTTT. Amino acid sequence: CASSERQGTKLFF.